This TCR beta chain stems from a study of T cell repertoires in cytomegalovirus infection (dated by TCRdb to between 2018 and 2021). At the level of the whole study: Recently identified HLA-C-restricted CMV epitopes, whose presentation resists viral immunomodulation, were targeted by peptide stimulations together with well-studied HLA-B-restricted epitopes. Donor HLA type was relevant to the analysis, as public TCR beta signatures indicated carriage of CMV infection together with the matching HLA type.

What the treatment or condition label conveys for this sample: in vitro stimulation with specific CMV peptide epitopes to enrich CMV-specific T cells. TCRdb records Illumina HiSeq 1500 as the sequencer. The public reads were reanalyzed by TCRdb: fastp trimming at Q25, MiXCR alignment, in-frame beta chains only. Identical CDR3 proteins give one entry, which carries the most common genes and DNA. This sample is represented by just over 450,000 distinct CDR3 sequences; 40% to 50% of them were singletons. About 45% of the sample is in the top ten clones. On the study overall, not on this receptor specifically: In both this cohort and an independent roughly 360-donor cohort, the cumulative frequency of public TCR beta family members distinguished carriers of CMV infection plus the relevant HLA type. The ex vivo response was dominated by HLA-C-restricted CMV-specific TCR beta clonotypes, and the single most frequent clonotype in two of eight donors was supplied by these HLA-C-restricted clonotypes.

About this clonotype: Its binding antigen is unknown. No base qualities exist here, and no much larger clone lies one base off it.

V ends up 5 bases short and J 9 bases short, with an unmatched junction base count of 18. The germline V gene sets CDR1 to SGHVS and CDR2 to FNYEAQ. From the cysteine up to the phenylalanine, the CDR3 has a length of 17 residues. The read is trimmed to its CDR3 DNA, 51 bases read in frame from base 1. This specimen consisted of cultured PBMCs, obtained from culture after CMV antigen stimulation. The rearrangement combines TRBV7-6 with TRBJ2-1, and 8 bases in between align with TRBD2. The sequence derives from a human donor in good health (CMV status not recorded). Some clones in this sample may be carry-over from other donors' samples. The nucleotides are TGTGCCAGCAGCCATCAGTCTGCGGGAGGCTCGGGTCTTGAGCAGTTCTTC. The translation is CASSHQSAGGSGLEQFF.